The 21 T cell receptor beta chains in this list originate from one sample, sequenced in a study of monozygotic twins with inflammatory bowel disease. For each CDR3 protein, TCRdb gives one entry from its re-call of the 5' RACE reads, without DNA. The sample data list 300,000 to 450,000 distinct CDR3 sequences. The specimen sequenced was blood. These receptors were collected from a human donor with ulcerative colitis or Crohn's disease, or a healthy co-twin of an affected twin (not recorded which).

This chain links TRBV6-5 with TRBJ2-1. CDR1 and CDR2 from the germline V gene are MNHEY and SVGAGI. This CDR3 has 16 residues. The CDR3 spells CASSYSVYMGGNEQFF.

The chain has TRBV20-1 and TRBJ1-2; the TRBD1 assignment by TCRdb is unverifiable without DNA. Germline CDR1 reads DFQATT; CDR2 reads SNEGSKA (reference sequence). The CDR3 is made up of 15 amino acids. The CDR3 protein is CSASDRTGANYGYTF.

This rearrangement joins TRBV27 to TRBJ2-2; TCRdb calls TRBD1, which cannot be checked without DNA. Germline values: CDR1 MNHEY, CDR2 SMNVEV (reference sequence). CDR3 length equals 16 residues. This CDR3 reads CASSFRRYPSPGELFF.

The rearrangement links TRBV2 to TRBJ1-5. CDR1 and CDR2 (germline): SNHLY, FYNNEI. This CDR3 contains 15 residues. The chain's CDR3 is CASSEIGYSNQPQHF.

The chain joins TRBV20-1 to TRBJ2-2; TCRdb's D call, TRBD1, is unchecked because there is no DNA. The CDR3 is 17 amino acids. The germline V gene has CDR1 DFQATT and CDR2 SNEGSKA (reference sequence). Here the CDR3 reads CSARGSPRTGKAGELFF.

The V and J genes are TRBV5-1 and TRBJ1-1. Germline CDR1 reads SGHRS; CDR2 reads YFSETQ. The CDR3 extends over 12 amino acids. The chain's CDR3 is CASSSGETEAFF.

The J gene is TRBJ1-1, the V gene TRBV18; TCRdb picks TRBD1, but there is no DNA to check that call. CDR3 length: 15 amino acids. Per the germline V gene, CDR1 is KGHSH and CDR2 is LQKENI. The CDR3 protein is CASSPIIGGAIEAFF.

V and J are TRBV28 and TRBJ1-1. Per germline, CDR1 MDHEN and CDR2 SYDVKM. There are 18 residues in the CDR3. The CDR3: CASSLFSREGFRNTEAFF. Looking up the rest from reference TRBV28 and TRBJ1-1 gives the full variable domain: DVKVTQSSRYLVKRTGEKVFLECVQDMDHENMFWYRQDPGLGLRLIYFSYDVKMKEKGDIPEGYSVSREKKERFSLILESASTNQTSMYLCASSLFSREGFRNTEAFFGQGTRLTVV.

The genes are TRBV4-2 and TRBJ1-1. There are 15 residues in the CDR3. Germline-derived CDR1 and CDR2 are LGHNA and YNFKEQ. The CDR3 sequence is CASSIRRTMNTEAFF.

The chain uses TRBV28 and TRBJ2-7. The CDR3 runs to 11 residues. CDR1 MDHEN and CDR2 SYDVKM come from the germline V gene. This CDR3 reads CASSRTHEQYF.

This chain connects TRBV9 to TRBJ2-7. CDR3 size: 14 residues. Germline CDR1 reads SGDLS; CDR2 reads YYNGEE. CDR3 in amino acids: CASSETQESGEQYF.

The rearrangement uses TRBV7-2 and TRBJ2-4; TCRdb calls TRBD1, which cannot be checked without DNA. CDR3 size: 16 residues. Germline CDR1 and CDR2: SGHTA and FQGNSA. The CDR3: CASSEDRARAKNIQYF.

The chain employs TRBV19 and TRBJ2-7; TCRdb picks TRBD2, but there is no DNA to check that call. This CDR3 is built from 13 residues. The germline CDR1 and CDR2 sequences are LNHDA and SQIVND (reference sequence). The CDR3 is CASSRDYGYEQYF. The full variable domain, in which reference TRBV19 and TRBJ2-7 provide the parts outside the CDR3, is DGGITQSPKYLFRKEGQNVTLSCEQNLNHDAMYWYRQDPGQGLRLIYYSQIVNDFQKGDIAEGYSVSREKKESFPLTVTSAQKNPTAFYLCASSRDYGYEQYFGPGTRLTVT.

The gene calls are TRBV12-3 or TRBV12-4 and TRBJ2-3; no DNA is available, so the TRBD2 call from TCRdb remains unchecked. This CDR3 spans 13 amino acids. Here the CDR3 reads CASIAGIADTQYF.

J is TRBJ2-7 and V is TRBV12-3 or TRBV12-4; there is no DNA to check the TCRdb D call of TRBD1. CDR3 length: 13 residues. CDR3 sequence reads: CASSLKQGSEQYF.

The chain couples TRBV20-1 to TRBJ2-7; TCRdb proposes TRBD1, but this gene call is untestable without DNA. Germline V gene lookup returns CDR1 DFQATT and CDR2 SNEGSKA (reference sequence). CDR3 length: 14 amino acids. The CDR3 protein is CSASRPGYSYEQYF.

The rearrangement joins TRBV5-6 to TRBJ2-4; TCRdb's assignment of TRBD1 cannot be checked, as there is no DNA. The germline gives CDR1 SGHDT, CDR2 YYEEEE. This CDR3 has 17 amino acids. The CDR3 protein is CASSSSGGRLRKNIQYF. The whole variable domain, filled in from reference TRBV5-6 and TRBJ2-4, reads DAGVTQSPTHLIKTRGQQVTLRCSPKSGHDTVSWYQQALGQGPQFIFQYYEEEERQRGNFPDRFSGHQFPNYSSELNVNALLLGDSALYLCASSSSGGRLRKNIQYFGAGTRLSVL.

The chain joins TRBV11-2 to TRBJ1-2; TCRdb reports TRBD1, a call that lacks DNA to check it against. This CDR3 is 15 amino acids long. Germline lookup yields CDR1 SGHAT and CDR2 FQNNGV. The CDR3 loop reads CASSSRQLPTYGYTF.

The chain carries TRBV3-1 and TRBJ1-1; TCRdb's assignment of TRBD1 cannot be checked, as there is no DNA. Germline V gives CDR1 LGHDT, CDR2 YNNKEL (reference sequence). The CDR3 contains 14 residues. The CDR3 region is CASSQDWGGSEAFF.

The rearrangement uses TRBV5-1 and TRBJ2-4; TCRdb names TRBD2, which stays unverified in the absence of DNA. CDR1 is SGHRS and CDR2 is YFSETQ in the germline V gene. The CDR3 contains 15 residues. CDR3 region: CASSKTSGGSNIQYF.

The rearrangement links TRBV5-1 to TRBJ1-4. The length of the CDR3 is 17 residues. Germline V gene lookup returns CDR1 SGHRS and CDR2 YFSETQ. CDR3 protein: CASSRQGSPLANEKLFF.